Sequencing of this T cell receptor beta chain was carried out in a study of HIV-infected patients and healthy controls. TCRdb analysed the 5' RACE reads with MiXCR anew, one entry per CDR3 protein. There are 60,000 to 70,000 distinct CDR3 sequences in the sample; about 19% occur only once, and over 1.1% lies in the top ten. Trimming took off 3 bases at V and 5 bases at J, with 8 bases between the two ends. The CDR3 spans 13 residues. This TCR came from a human donor in good health. The rearrangement joins TRBV12-3 or TRBV12-4 to TRBJ1-5; D is perhaps TRBD1 (5 bases). The sample consisted of CD4+ T cells from blood. The CDR3 nucleotides are TGTGCCAGCAGTTTGACAGATTATCAGCCCCAGCATTTT. It encodes CASSLTDYQPQHF.